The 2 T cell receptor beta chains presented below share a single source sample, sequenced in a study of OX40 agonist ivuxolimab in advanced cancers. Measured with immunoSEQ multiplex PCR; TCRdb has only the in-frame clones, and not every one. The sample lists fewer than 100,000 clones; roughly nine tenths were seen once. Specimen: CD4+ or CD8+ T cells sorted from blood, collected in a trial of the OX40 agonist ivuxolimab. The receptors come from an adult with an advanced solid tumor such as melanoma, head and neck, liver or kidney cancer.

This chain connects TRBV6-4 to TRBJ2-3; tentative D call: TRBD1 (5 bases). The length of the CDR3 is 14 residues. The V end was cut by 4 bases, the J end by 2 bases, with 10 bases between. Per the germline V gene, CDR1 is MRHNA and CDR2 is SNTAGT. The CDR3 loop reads CASSAGQITDTQYF. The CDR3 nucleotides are TGTGCCAGCAGTGCAGGGCAGATCACAGATACGCAGTATTTT.

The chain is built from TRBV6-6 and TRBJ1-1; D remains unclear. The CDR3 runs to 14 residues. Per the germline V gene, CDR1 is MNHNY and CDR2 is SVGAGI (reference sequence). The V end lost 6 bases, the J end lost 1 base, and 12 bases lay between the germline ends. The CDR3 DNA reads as TGTGCCAGCAGCTTTACGGGCCAGAACACTGAAGCTTTCTTT. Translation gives CASSFTGQNTEAFF.